Listed below are T cell receptor beta chains from one sample, sequenced in a study of response to subunit inactivated influenza vaccine. TCRdb fed the RT-PCR reads into MiXCR, producing one record per CDR3 protein. Of about 800,000 distinct CDR3 sequences in the sample, approximately 22% were seen once. Sequenced here: PBMCs from blood, sampled 5 to 6 days after vaccination. The receptors were gathered from a man aged 45-60 years who received an inactivated influenza vaccine. Both conserved end residues are part of each CDR3. D genes are given only for firm matches. Part of the rows lack a size; the others show once, few, many or a class for expanded clones.

>few|NA|TRBV4-1|TRBJ2-1
CASSHNRGTRDVGNEQFF
TGCGCCAGCAGCCATAACAGAGGGACCCGGGACGTGGGTAATGAGCAGTTCTTC
>NA|NA|TRBV12-3/TRBV12-4|TRBJ1-1
CASSESLTRVNTEAFF
TGTGCCAGCAGCGAGAGTCTGACAAGAGTGAACACTGAAGCTTTCTTT
>NA|NA|TRBV4-1|TRBJ1-5
CASSQETGRKPQHF
TGCGCCAGCAGCCAAGAAACGGGGAGGAAGCCCCAGCATTTT
>few|NA|TRBV5-6|TRBJ2-2
CASSFSGIDTGELFF
TGTGCCAGCAGCTTCTCGGGGATCGACACCGGGGAGCTGTTTTTT
>few|NA|TRBV12-3/TRBV12-4|TRBJ1-6
CASSLAIEGAPLHF
TGTGCCAGCAGTTTAGCTATTGAGGGGGCACCCCTCCACTTT
>NA|NA|TRBV7-8|TRBJ1-2
CASSLGHQGLDGYTF
TGTGCCAGCAGCTTAGGTCATCAAGGATTAGATGGCTACACCTTC
>NA|NA|TRBV20-1|TRBJ2-5
CSAAPGTSQETQYF
TGCAGTGCGGCACCAGGGACCAGCCAAGAGACCCAGTACTTC
>few|TRBD2|TRBV10-3|TRBJ2-7
CAISTTSGAYEQYF
TGTGCCATCAGTACGACTAGCGGGGCCTACGAGCAGTACTTC
>NA|NA|TRBV9|TRBJ2-1
CASSVGGRLADEQFF
TGTGCCAGCAGCGTAGGGGGGAGGCTAGCCGATGAGCAGTTCTTC
>few|TRBD1|TRBV29-1|TRBJ1-2
CSAGQGEIYGYTF
TGCAGCGCAGGACAGGGCGAAATTTATGGCTACACCTTC
>few|TRBD1|TRBV5-5|TRBJ2-7
CASSYGTGATYEQYF
TGTGCCAGCAGCTACGGGACAGGGGCGACCTACGAGCAGTACTTC
>few|NA|TRBV20-1|TRBJ2-3
CSASGTSGVETDTQYF
TGCAGTGCCAGCGGGACCTCAGGGGTTGAAACAGATACGCAGTATTTT
>NA|NA|TRBV7-2|TRBJ1-1
CASSPKPGHRNTEAFF
TGTGCCAGCAGCCCTAAACCGGGACACAGAAACACTGAAGCTTTCTTT
>few|NA|TRBV7-2|TRBJ2-7
CASSFWRSSYEQYF
TGTGCCAGCAGCTTCTGGCGGAGCTCCTACGAGCAGTACTTC
>few|TRBD1|TRBV20-1|TRBJ2-3
CSASPRTGVGDTQYF
TGCAGTGCTAGCCCCCGGACAGGGGTGGGAGATACGCAGTATTTT
>many|TRBD2|TRBV12-3/TRBV12-4|TRBJ2-1
CASTPQTSGRNNEQFF
TGTGCCAGCACACCCCAAACTAGCGGGAGAAACAATGAGCAGTTCTTC
>many|NA|TRBV12-3/TRBV12-4|TRBJ2-5
CASRQGSAKTQYF
TGTGCCAGCAGGCAGGGGTCCGCGAAGACCCAGTACTTC
>NA|TRBD1|TRBV9|TRBJ2-6
CASSAGTGRSGANVLTF
TGTGCCAGCAGCGCCGGGACAGGAAGGTCTGGGGCCAACGTCCTGACTTTC
>NA|NA|TRBV12-3/TRBV12-4|TRBJ1-6
CASTTQGRGSPLHF
TGTGCCAGCACAACACAGGGAAGGGGATCACCCCTCCACTTT
>NA|NA|TRBV5-6|TRBJ2-7
CASSLSMVSYEQYF
TGTGCCAGCAGCTTGAGCATGGTCTCCTACGAGCAGTACTTC
>NA|TRBD1|TRBV5-1|TRBJ2-5
CASSGTGSQETQYF
TGCGCCAGCAGCGGGACAGGGAGCCAAGAGACCCAGTACTTC
>NA|NA|TRBV28|TRBJ2-2
CASSGGLLTGELFF
TGTGCCAGCAGTGGGGGACTCCTGACCGGGGAGCTGTTTTTT
>NA|NA|TRBV11-1|TRBJ2-3
CASSLDDRPPMYF
TGTGCCAGCAGCCTAGACGACAGGCCCCCAATGTATTTT
>NA|NA|TRBV9|TRBJ2-7
CASSVDGTPFYEQYF
TGTGCCAGCAGCGTAGACGGGACTCCCTTCTACGAGCAGTACTTC
>few|NA|TRBV12-3/TRBV12-4|TRBJ2-7
CASCLGSLYEQYF
TGTGCCAGCTGTCTGGGCTCGCTCTACGAGCAGTACTTC
>few|NA|TRBV29-1|TRBJ2-5
CSVLVETQYF
TGCAGCGTTCTCGTCGAGACCCAGTACTTC
>many|TRBD1|TRBV20-1|TRBJ1-5
CSAPLPGGSNQPQHF
TGCAGTGCCCCATTGCCAGGGGGGAGCAATCAGCCCCAGCATTTT
>few|NA|TRBV27|TRBJ2-7
CASSRGGTAYEQYF
TGTGCCAGCAGCCGTGGGGGGACTGCCTACGAGCAGTACTTC
>few|NA|TRBV10-1|TRBJ1-2
CASSQDVGYGYTF
TGCGCCAGCAGTCAGGACGTGGGCTATGGCTACACCTTC
>NA|TRBD1|TRBV5-1|TRBJ1-4
CASSGGTDRWEKLFF
TGCGCCAGCAGCGGTGGGACAGATAGGTGGGAAAAACTGTTTTTT
>NA|TRBD1|TRBV20-1|TRBJ1-1
CSARVLSGGGGRYTEAFF
TGCAGTGCTAGAGTACTTAGCGGGGGAGGGGGCCGGTACACTGAAGCTTTCTTT
>NA|TRBD2|TRBV12-3/TRBV12-4|TRBJ2-5
CTSSLLAGDYQETQYF
TGTACCAGCAGCCTACTAGCGGGGGATTACCAAGAGACCCAGTACTTC
>NA|NA|TRBV28|TRBJ2-5
CASSRGGLEGSSQETQYF
TGTGCCAGCAGTCGAGGCGGACTTGAGGGTAGCAGCCAAGAGACCCAGTACTTC
>NA|TRBD2|TRBV27|TRBJ2-7
CASSLSLAGGLYEQYF
TGTGCCAGCAGTTTGAGTCTAGCGGGAGGTCTCTACGAGCAGTACTTC
>NA|NA|TRBV7-2|TRBJ2-6
CASSQDIAGANVLTF
TGTGCCAGCAGCCAAGACATAGCCGGGGCCAACGTCCTGACTTTC
>NA|TRBD1|TRBV30|TRBJ2-2
CAWSPGQGGIGELFF
TGTGCCTGGAGTCCGGGACAGGGAGGAATCGGGGAGCTGTTTTTT
>NA|NA|TRBV28|TRBJ2-7
CASSYATATYEQYF
TGTGCCAGCAGTTACGCGACAGCAACCTACGAGCAGTACTTC
>NA|TRBD1|TRBV5-1|TRBJ2-3
CASSPVGQGDTQYF
TGCGCCAGCAGCCCCGTCGGACAGGGAGATACGCAGTATTTT
>few|TRBD1|TRBV6-2/TRBV6-3|TRBJ1-2
CASSYRLDRAYGYTF
TGTGCCAGCAGTTACCGCCTTGACAGGGCTTATGGCTACACCTTC
>few|TRBD2|TRBV6-2/TRBV6-3|TRBJ2-7
CASSEGTSGVGEQYF
TGTGCCAGCAGCGAAGGGACTAGCGGTGTGGGGGAGCAGTACTTC
>many|NA|TRBV20-1|TRBJ2-2
CSAIGYSGELFF
TGCAGTGCTATCGGGTATTCCGGGGAGCTGTTTTTT
>many|NA|TRBV28|TRBJ1-1
CASSLRGLGTEAFF
TGTGCCAGCAGTTTACGTGGGCTGGGCACTGAAGCTTTCTTT
>NA|NA|TRBV4-1|TRBJ1-1
CASSPAGGTFTEAFF
TGCGCCAGCAGCCCAGCGGGGGGAACCTTCACTGAAGCTTTCTTT
>NA|NA|TRBV7-9|TRBJ2-7
CASSPAVKQYF
TGTGCCAGCAGCCCCGCGGTCAAGCAGTACTTC
>NA|TRBD1|TRBV7-9|TRBJ1-5
CASSSQGGGQPQHF
TGTGCCAGCAGCTCCCAGGGGGGCGGGCAGCCCCAGCATTTT
>few|TRBD1|TRBV28|TRBJ1-2
CASSLDLGTGNYGYTF
TGTGCCAGCAGTCTGGATTTGGGGACAGGGAACTATGGCTACACCTTC
>few|NA|TRBV10-3|TRBJ2-5
CAISGTAGETQYF
TGTGCCATCAGTGGGACTGCCGGCGAGACCCAGTACTTC
>NA|NA|TRBV12-3/TRBV12-4|TRBJ1-6
CASSFGQKGTPLHF
TGTGCCAGCAGTTTCGGGCAGAAGGGAACACCCCTCCACTTT